A selection of T cell receptor beta chains follows, all from one sample in a study of blood T cell repertoires in COVID-19. This table comes from immunoSEQ multiplex PCR, and its TCRdb copy is limited to in-frame clones, with some not included. The sample carries roughly 25,000 clones, about 91% recorded once. Material for sequencing was peripheral blood. The receptors were gathered from a man aged 65-85 years with active COVID-19. Each CDR3 is given with its conserved first and last residue. D genes are given only for firm matches.

D gene: NA
V gene: TRBV3-1/TRBV3-2
J gene: TRBJ2-7
CDR3 protein: CASSQVVRDEQYF
CDR3 DNA: TGTGCCAGCAGCCAAGTCGTTAGAGACGAGCAGTACTTC

D gene: NA
V gene: TRBV4-2
J gene: TRBJ2-7
CDR3 protein: CASSQGAGQTYEQYF
CDR3 DNA: TGTGCCAGCAGCCAAGGGGCGGGACAGACGTACGAGCAGTACTTC

D gene: NA
V gene: TRBV11-2
J gene: TRBJ2-2
CDR3 protein: CASSSPRGAGDTGELFF
CDR3 DNA: TGTGCCAGCAGCTCCCCTCGAGGGGCAGGGGACACCGGGGAGCTGTTTTTT

D gene: TRBD2
V gene: TRBV19
J gene: TRBJ2-2
CDR3 protein: CASRRLANGELFF
CDR3 DNA: TGTGCCAGTAGAAGACTAGCGAACGGGGAGCTGTTTTTT

D gene: TRBD1
V gene: TRBV19
J gene: TRBJ1-1
CDR3 protein: CASSIGNRGRAFF
CDR3 DNA: TGTGCCAGTAGTATAGGAAACAGGGGCAGAGCTTTCTTT

D gene: NA
V gene: TRBV18
J gene: TRBJ2-2
CDR3 protein: CASSQIGSGGELFF
CDR3 DNA: TGTGCCAGCTCCCAAATCGGGTCCGGCGGGGAGCTGTTTTTT

D gene: TRBD1
V gene: TRBV27
J gene: TRBJ2-1
CDR3 protein: CASSPTGGPDNEQFF
CDR3 DNA: TGTGCCAGCAGTCCAACAGGGGGTCCGGACAATGAGCAGTTCTTC

D gene: TRBD2
V gene: TRBV11-2
J gene: TRBJ2-7
CDR3 protein: CASSGSSYEQYF
CDR3 DNA: TGTGCCTCTAGCGGGAGCTCCTACGAGCAGTACTTC

D gene: NA
V gene: TRBV6-1
J gene: TRBJ1-2
CDR3 protein: CASSEGAGGFYGYTF
CDR3 DNA: TGTGCCAGCAGTGAAGGGGCAGGTGGGTTTTATGGCTACACCTTC

D gene: NA
V gene: TRBV4-3
J gene: TRBJ1-5
CDR3 protein: CASSQDLGGVINQPQHF
CDR3 DNA: TGCGCCAGCAGCCAAGATCTAGGCGGAGTAATCAATCAGCCCCAGCATTTT

D gene: NA
V gene: TRBV7-9
J gene: TRBJ2-2
CDR3 protein: CASSPPQMGGELFF
CDR3 DNA: TGTGCCAGCAGCCCCCCACAGATGGGCGGGGAGCTGTTTTTT

D gene: NA
V gene: TRBV3-1/TRBV3-2
J gene: TRBJ2-3
CDR3 protein: CASSPRRDTQYF
CDR3 DNA: TGTGCCAGCAGCCCTAGGAGAGATACGCAGTATTTT

D gene: TRBD1
V gene: TRBV7-8
J gene: TRBJ1-1
CDR3 protein: CATLRDRDTEAFF
CDR3 DNA: TGTGCCACTCTCCGGGACAGGGACACTGAAGCTTTCTTT

D gene: NA
V gene: TRBV4-2
J gene: TRBJ2-1
CDR3 protein: CASSQGGRAIYNEQFF
CDR3 DNA: TGTGCCAGCAGCCAAGGGGGCAGGGCGATCTACAATGAGCAGTTCTTC

D gene: NA
V gene: TRBV7-8
J gene: TRBJ2-3
CDR3 protein: CASSLKRARTDTQYF
CDR3 DNA: TGTGCCAGCAGCTTAAAGCGGGCACGCACAGATACGCAGTATTTT

D gene: NA
V gene: TRBV30
J gene: TRBJ2-3
CDR3 protein: CAWSLAADTQYF
CDR3 DNA: TGTGCCTGGAGCCTCGCCGCGGATACGCAGTATTTT

D gene: NA
V gene: TRBV9
J gene: TRBJ1-2
CDR3 protein: CASSVVPNLNRAGGYTF
CDR3 DNA: TGTGCCAGCAGCGTAGTCCCCAATTTGAACAGGGCTGGTGGCTACACCTTC

D gene: NA
V gene: TRBV4-2
J gene: TRBJ2-2
CDR3 protein: CASSGNQGTGELFF
CDR3 DNA: TGTGCCAGCAGCGGTAATCAGGGAACCGGGGAGCTGTTTTTT

D gene: NA
V gene: TRBV19
J gene: TRBJ2-2
CDR3 protein: CASSSHLKRGPNTGELFF
CDR3 DNA: TGTGCCAGTAGTAGCCACCTCAAAAGGGGTCCGAACACCGGGGAGCTGTTTTTT